This T cell receptor beta chain was identified in a study of cytomegalovirus exposure and HLA in healthy donors. CDR3 length: 15 amino acids. Germline V gives CDR1 MNHEY, CDR2 SVGAGI. Trimming stripped 6 bases from V and 6 bases from J, with 15 bases between. The PCR used 60 Vbeta and 13 Jbeta primers. The assay was immunoSEQ multiplex PCR, and TCRdb's table has in-frame clones only and misses some. The table lists around 140,000 clones, approximately 82% of them singletons. Study-level results: Productive status was seen about 87% or about 30% of the time for most TCR beta V segments in an earlier analysis. TCR sequences were mostly rare, though some public TCRs occurred in many donors. Judged likely to be a sequencing artifact was a cluster of highly shared sequence variants.

Concerning this clone: Its antigen is not identified.

As for the donors, each was a healthy bone marrow donor. This receptor was obtained from a man in his thirties or forties in good health and CMV-seropositive. V usage is TRBV6-5 and J usage is TRBJ2-6; possible D gene TRBD1, 6 bases. Sequenced sample: PBMCs. The CDR3 DNA reads as TGTGCCAGCAGACGAGGGGGTTATCAGGCCAACGTCCTGACTTTC. Its translation is CASRRGGYQANVLTF.